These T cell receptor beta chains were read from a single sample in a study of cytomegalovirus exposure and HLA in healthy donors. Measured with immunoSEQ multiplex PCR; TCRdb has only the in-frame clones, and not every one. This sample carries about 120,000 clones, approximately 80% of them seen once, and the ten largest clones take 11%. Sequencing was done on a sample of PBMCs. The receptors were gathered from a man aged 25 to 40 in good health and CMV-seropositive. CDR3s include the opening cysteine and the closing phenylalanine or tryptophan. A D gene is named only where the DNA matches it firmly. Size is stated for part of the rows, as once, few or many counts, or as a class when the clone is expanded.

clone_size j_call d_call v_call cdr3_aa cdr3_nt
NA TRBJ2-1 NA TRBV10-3 CAISAGGSLVDEQFF TGTGCCATCAGTGCTGGCGGATCACTGGTCGATGAGCAGTTCTTC
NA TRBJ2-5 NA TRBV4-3 CASSQGVREGGETQYF TGCGCCAGCAGCCAGGGGGTTAGGGAGGGGGGAGAGACCCAGTACTTC
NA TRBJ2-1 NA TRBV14 CASSQDRRGRRGSYNEQFF TGTGCCAGCAGCCAAGATAGGAGAGGCCGCCGGGGGTCCTACAATGAGCAGTTCTTC
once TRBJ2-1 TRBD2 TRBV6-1 CASSGTITNYNEQFF TGTGCCAGCAGCGGGACTATCACGAATTACAATGAGCAGTTCTTC
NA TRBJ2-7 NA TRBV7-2 CASSSHGGAAYEQYF TGTGCCAGCAGCTCCCATGGGGGCGCCGCCTACGAGCAGTACTTC
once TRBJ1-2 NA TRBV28 CASSRNAGRRNGYTF TGTGCCAGCAGCCGAAACGCAGGGCGGCGAAATGGCTACACCTTC
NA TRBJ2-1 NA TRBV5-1 CASSLAGYGSRDEQFF TGCGCCAGCAGCTTGGCCGGGTACGGGAGTCGAGATGAGCAGTTCTTC
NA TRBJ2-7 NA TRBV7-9 CASSLGDSYEQYF TGTGCCAGCAGCTTAGGGGACTCCTACGAGCAGTACTTC
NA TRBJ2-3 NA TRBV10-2 CASSESPTASTDTQYF TGCGCCAGCAGTGAGTCCCCGACTGCTAGCACAGATACGCAGTATTTT
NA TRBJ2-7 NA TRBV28 CASSFGLYYEQYF TGTGCCAGCAGTTTCGGACTTTACTACGAGCAGTACTTC
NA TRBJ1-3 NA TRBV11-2 CASSLTGSFSGNTIYF TGTGCCAGCAGCTTAACAGGGAGTTTTTCTGGAAACACCATATATTTT
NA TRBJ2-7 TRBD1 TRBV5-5 CASRGRDRSYEQYF TGTGCCAGCAGGGGCCGGGACAGGAGCTACGAGCAGTACTTC
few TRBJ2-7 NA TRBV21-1 CASSKETGGSGYEQYF TGTGCCAGCAGCAAAGAGACGGGAGGTTCTGGGTACGAGCAGTACTTC
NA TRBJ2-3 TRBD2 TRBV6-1 CASSVPSGRTDTQYF TGTGCCAGCAGTGTCCCTAGCGGTCGCACAGATACGCAGTATTTT
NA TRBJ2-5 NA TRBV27 CASSSLDRQETQYF TGTGCCAGCAGTTCCCTAGACAGGCAAGAGACCCAGTACTTC
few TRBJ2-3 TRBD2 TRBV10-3 CASSSLTSGVGADTQYF TGTGCCAGCAGTTCCCTGACTAGCGGGGTTGGTGCAGATACGCAGTATTTT
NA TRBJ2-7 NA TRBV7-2 CASSFLGGSPYEQYF TGTGCCAGCAGCTTCCTGGGGGGATCCCCCTACGAGCAGTACTTC
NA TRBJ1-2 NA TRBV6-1 CASSEYRNYGYTF TGTGCCAGCAGTGAATACAGAAACTATGGCTACACCTTC
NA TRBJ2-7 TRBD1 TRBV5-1 CASSLSGRGPNEQYF TGCGCCAGCAGCTTGTCTGGCAGGGGGCCGAACGAGCAGTACTTC
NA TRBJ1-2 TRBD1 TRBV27 CASSFAGTGADGYTF TGTGCCAGCAGTTTTGCCGGGACAGGGGCTGATGGCTACACCTTC
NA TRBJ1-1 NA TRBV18 CASSPPGLEAFF TGTGCCAGCTCACCTCCGGGACTCGAAGCTTTCTTT
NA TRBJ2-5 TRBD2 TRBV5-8 CASSRGLAGYQETQYF TGTGCCAGCAGCCGAGGACTAGCGGGGTACCAAGAGACCCAGTACTTC
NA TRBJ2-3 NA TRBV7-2 CASSPTRTDTQYF TGTGCCAGCAGTCCGACACGCACAGATACGCAGTATTTT
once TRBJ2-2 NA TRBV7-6 CASLVVTGELFF TGTGCCAGCTTAGTCGTGACCGGGGAGCTGTTTTTT
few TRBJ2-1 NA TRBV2 CASSDSDEQFF TGTGCCAGCAGTGATAGCGATGAGCAGTTCTTC
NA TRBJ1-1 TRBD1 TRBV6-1 CASSEAGDRGTEAFF TGTGCCAGCAGTGAAGCGGGGGACAGGGGAACTGAAGCTTTCTTT
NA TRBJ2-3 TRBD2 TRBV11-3 CASSQSGSHTDTQYF TGTGCCAGCAGCCAGAGCGGGAGTCACACAGATACGCAGTATTTT
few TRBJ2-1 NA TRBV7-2 CASSSGADNEQFF TGTGCCAGCAGCTCCGGCGCGGACAATGAGCAGTTCTTC
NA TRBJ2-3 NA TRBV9 CASSVAGGYADTQYF TGTGCCAGCAGCGTAGCTGGGGGCTACGCAGATACGCAGTATTTT
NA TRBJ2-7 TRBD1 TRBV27 CASIDLQGANKVVYEQYF TGTGCCAGTATTGACCTACAGGGGGCTAATAAGGTCGTCTACGAGCAGTACTTC
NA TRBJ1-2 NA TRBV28 CASSPGQLANYGYTF TGTGCCAGCAGTCCCGGACAGCTAGCTAACTATGGCTACACCTTC
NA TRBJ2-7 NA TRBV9 CASSGETNSYEQYF TGTGCCAGCAGCGGGGAGACCAACTCCTACGAGCAGTACTTC
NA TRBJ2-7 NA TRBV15 CATSRDYREQYF TGTGCCACCAGCAGAGATTACCGGGAGCAGTACTTC
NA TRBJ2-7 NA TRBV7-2 CASSPLVEGTYEQYF TGTGCCAGCAGCCCCTTGGTCGAGGGAACCTACGAGCAGTACTTC
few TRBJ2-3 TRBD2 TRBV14 CASSRYAGGSRVGTDTQYF TGTGCCAGCAGCCGGTATGCTGGCGGGAGCAGGGTGGGCACAGATACGCAGTATTTT
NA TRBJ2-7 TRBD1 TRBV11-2 CASSFGTGIYEQYF TGTGCCAGCAGCTTCGGGACAGGGATATACGAGCAGTACTTC
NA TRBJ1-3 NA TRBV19 CASSIFGVASGNTIYF TGTGCCAGTAGTATCTTCGGGGTGGCCTCTGGAAACACCATATATTTT
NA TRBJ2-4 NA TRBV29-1 CSVEYLAKNIQYF TGCAGCGTTGAATATCTAGCCAAAAACATTCAGTACTTC
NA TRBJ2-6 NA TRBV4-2 CASSQERQGTGANVLTF TGTGCCAGCAGCCAAGAGCGTCAGGGTACCGGGGCCAACGTCCTGACTTTC
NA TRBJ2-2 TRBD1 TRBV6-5 CASTRDRNTGELFF TGTGCCAGCACCCGGGACAGAAACACCGGGGAGCTGTTTTTT
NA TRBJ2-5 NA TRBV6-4 CASSDRGETQYF TGTGCCAGCAGTGATAGGGGGGAGACCCAGTACTTC
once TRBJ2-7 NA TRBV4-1 CASSPTTETYEQYF TGCGCCAGCAGCCCTACGACAGAAACCTACGAGCAGTACTTC
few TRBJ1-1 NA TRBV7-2 CASSLSGKPLAFF TGTGCCAGCAGCTTATCGGGGAAACCGTTAGCTTTCTTT
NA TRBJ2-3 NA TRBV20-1 CSAGAADTQYF TGCAGTGCTGGGGCGGCAGATACGCAGTATTTT
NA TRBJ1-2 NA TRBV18 CASSAGINYGYTF TGTGCCAGCTCCGCAGGGATAAACTATGGCTACACCTTC
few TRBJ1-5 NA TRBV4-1 CASRGGNNQPQHF TGCGCCAGCAGAGGGGGTAATAATCAGCCCCAGCATTTT
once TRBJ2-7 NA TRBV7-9 CASSRPNRDEQYF TGTGCCAGCAGCCGACCAAACAGGGACGAGCAGTACTTC
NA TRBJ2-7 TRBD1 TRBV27 CASSPDRGRTEQYF TGTGCCAGCAGTCCAGACAGGGGGCGTACCGAGCAGTACTTC
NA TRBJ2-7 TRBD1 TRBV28 CASSAPGQSPYEQYF TGTGCCAGCAGTGCTCCGGGACAGTCACCCTACGAGCAGTACTTC